This TCR beta chain was profiled in a study of cytomegalovirus exposure and HLA in healthy donors. 13 Jbeta primers and 60 Vbeta primers were used for the PCR. Assay used: immunoSEQ multiplex PCR; TCRdb lists only in-frame clones, some missing. Its table records roughly 55,000 clones. CDR3 length: 14 amino acids. The germline V gene has CDR1 MNHEY and CDR2 SVGAGI. J was trimmed by 9 bases and V by 5 bases; bases with no gene match: 9. Sequencing was done on a sample of PBMCs. This receptor was identified in a man aged 45-60 years in good health and CMV-seropositive. The genes are TRBV6-5 and TRBJ2-7; 11 bases align to TRBD1. The CDR3 region has the DNA TGTGCCAGCAGTGATGGGACAGGGGGTGAGAGGCAGTACTTC. Protein product: CASSDGTGGERQYF.